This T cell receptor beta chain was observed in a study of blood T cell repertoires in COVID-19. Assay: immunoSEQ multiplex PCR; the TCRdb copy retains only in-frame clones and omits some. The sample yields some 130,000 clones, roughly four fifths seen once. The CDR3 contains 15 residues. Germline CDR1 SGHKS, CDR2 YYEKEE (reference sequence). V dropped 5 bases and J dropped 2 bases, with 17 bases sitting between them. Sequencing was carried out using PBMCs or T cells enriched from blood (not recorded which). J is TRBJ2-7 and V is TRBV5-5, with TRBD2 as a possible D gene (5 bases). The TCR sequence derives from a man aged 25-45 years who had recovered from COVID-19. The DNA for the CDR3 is TGTGCCAGCAGTCAAGAGCTGGAGGTCCCCTACGAGCAGTACTTC. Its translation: CASSQELEVPYEQYF.